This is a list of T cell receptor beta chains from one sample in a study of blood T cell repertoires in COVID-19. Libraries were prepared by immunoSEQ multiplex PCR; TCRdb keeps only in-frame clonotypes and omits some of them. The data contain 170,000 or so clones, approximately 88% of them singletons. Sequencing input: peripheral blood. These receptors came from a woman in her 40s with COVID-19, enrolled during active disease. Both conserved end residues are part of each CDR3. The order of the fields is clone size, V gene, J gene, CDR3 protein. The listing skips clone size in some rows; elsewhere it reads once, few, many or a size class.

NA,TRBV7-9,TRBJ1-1,CASSLNSGTVNTEAFF
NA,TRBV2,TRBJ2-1,CASSEGHRERRFF
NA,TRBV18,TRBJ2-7,CASSPPTYEQYF
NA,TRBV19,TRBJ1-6,CASSIGQGTSPLHF
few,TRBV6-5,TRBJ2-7,CASLQGAPYEQYF
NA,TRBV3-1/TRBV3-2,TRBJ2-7,CASSQSSYEQYF
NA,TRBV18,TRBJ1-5,CASSRDGLRQPQHF
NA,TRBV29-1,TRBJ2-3,CSVEASPDTQYF
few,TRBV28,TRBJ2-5,CASSLPGQQETQYF
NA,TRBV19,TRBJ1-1,CASSLPRVSNTEAFF
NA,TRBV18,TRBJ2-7,CASSPRDSTPEQYF
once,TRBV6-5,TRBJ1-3,CASSLGTGGRNTIYF
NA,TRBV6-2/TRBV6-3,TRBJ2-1,CASSYSLEQFF
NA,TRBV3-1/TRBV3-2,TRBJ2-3,CASPRSGGTQYF
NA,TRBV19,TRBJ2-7,CASAFAASSFEQYF
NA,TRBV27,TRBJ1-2,CASSLGGYYGYTF
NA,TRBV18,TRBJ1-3,CASSPQTGNTIYF
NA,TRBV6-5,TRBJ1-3,CASSFDRGGTGNTIYF
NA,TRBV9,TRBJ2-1,CASSGRDGSTSGADNEQFF
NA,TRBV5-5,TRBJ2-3,CASSFFGDTQYF
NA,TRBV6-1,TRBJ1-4,CASSGRDRGRGEKLFF
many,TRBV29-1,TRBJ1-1,CSACRQRDTEAFF
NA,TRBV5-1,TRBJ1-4,CASTEGPTREKLFF
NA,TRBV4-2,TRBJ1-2,CASSQAGQGVTGYTF
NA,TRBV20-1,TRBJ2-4,CSAAQGNIQYF
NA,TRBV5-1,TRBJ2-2,CASGAGGAGELFF
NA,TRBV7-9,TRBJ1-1,CASSLESGLGVNTEAFF
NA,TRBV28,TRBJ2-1,CASSLPGQTYNEQFF
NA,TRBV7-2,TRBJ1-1,CASSFRVGGTEAFF